This TCR beta chain was recovered during a study of metastatic and nonmetastatic thyroid tumors. This clone occurred a few times. The antigen is undetermined. TCRdb re-called the PCR reads through MiXCR. This table has about 13,000 clones, about 22% appearing once. Findings of the study overall: When malignant thyroid tumors were compared with benign nodules, TCR beta diversity was reportedly significantly higher in the malignant tumors. This held in both blood and tumor samples.

Every patient underwent thyroid surgery untreated. The CDR3 has 12 amino acids. Looked up from germline, CDR1 is KGHDR and CDR2 is SFDVKD. V was trimmed by 9 bases and J by 5 bases, leaving 11 bases between them. This chain connects TRBV24-1 to TRBJ2-3, with a weak D call TRBD2 (6 bases). This clonotype originated in a male donor with papillary thyroid cancer or a benign thyroid nodule (not recorded which). Some clones in this sample may be carry-over from other donors' samples. Sequenced material: blood. The CDR3 protein is CATAGSGDTQYF. For the CDR3, the DNA is TGTGCCACCGCGGGGTCAGGAGATACGCAGTATTTT.